These 8 T cell receptor beta chains share one sample of origin, sequenced in a study of blood T cells in healthy people across ages. A sample-barcoded 5' primer and a J-beta primer mix were used in a second PCR of about 7 to 12 cycles. TCRdb independently ran MiXCR on the 5' RACE reads; one entry per CDR3 protein. The sample has about 1 million distinct CDR3 sequences, 40% to 45% seen once; the top ten hold 18%. The specimen was blood. Every receptor here comes from a woman between 55 and 75 years old in good health.

This clonotype was counted once. It may be a read error: a sequence one base away is much more abundant. The chain has TRBV6-5 and TRBJ2-7; D is perhaps TRBD1 (5 bases). CDR1 is MNHEY, CDR2 SVGAGI, per germline. The CDR3 is made up of 13 amino acids. The CDR3 here is CTSSLRQSPEQYF. The CDR3 DNA reads as TGTACCAGCAGTTTACGACAGAGTCCCGAGCAGTACTTC.

The V and J genes are TRBV6-1 and TRBJ1-5, with D hard to call. V was clipped by 2 bases and J by 1 base, with 12 bases between them. The CDR3 consists of 16 residues. Germline CDR1 and CDR2: MNHNS and SASEGT. The CDR3, as DNA: TGTGCCAGCAGTGAAAGGTCAGCGGCCAGCAATCAGCCCCAGCATTTT. Residues: CASSERSAASNQPQHF.

This clonotype was observed a handful of times. The chain is built from TRBV10-3 and TRBJ2-5; 7 nucleotides agree with TRBD2. CDR1 is ENHRY and CDR2 is SYGVKD in the germline V gene. V was clipped by 6 bases and J by 13 bases; unmatched bases: 14. The CDR3 has 13 residues. The CDR3 DNA follows: TGTGCCATCAGGGGGCCGGGGGGTTACGAGCTGTACTTC. Protein product: CAIRGPGGYELYF.

This clonotype was found a few times. The J gene is TRBJ2-1, the V gene TRBV28; 9 bases line up with TRBD2. The CDR3 has 14 amino acids. The V segment lost 3 bases and the J segment 9 bases; nucleotides outside the gene matches: 6. The germline V gene has CDR1 MDHEN and CDR2 SYDVKM. The CDR3 DNA sequence: TGTGCCAGCAGTTTGGTAGCGGGAGTGGCTGAGCAGTTCTTC. It is translated as CASSLVAGVAEQFF.

This clonotype has a handful of counts. CDR3 protein: CRLTGGVNIQYF. In DNA, the CDR3 is TGCAGATTAACAGGGGGGGTGAACATTCAGTACTTC. The genes are TRBV29-1 and TRBJ2-4, with D perhaps TRBD1 (8 bases). Germline lookup yields CDR1 SQVTM and CDR2 ANQGSEA. The CDR3 spans 12 residues.

The chain has TRBV30 and TRBJ2-5; 8 positions agree with TRBD2. The J call may be incorrect, as the DNA end agrees better with TRBJ2-7. Germline CDR1 reads GTSNPN; CDR2 reads SVGIG (reference sequence). This CDR3 has 13 residues. CDR3 coding DNA: TGTGCCTGGAGCCCAGCGGGAGTTTCCGAGCAGTACTTC. Amino acids: CAWSPAGVSEQYF.

This clonotype was picked up a small number of times. The rearrangement joins TRBV20-1 to TRBJ1-1; the D gene is possibly TRBD1 (5 bases). Trimming left V 3 bases short and J 3 bases short, with 14 bases between. Germline V gene lookup returns CDR1 DFQATT and CDR2 SNEGSKA (reference sequence). This CDR3 is 14 amino acids long. The CDR3 nucleotides are TGCAGTGCTAGTTCTAGCCAGGGTTACACTGAAGCTTTCTTT. It is translated as CSASSSQGYTEAFF.

The chain uses TRBV6-5 and TRBJ2-5; D perhaps matches TRBD2 (6 bases). The DNA end is a closer match to TRBJ2-4, so the J assignment may be wrong. Germline-derived CDR1 and CDR2 are MNHEY and SVGAGI. This CDR3 has 15 residues. In DNA, the CDR3 is TGTGCCAGCAGGCCCTCCGGGGGTTCCAAAAACATTCAGTACTTC. It translates to CASRPSGGSKNIQYF.